A selection of T cell receptor beta chains follows, all from one sample in a study of T cell changes during pregnancy in multiple sclerosis. This table comes from immunoSEQ multiplex PCR, and its TCRdb copy is limited to in-frame clones, with some not included. The data contain 65,000 to 70,000 clones, 80% to 95% of them singletons. This material consisted of peripheral blood, taken in the first trimester of pregnancy. These receptors were obtained from a female donor with multiple sclerosis, enrolled in a pregnancy study. Each CDR3 is given with its conserved first and last residue. D genes are given only for firm matches. Clone sizes are given selectively: once, few, many, or a class where the clone is expanded.

clone_size	v_call	j_call	d_call	cdr3_nt	cdr3_aa
NA	TRBV5-6	TRBJ1-1	NA	TGTGCCAGCAGTGGGGGGGTCATGAACACTGAAGCTTTCTTT	CASSGGVMNTEAFF
few	TRBV30	TRBJ1-5	NA	TGTGCCTGGAGTGCTATAGACAGAAACAATCAGCCCCAGCATTTT	CAWSAIDRNNQPQHF
NA	TRBV18	TRBJ1-2	NA	TGTGCCAGCTCACCATATCCTGACAGGCTGGGAGCTGATGCCTTC	CASSPYPDRLGADAF
NA	TRBV9	TRBJ2-7	TRBD1	TGTGCCAGCAGCGAGGCCGGGACAGGAGGCTACGAGCAGTACTTC	CASSEAGTGGYEQYF
NA	TRBV5-4	TRBJ2-3	NA	TGTGCCGGAGGCCAGACTCCAGATACGCAGTATTTT	CAGGQTPDTQYF
NA	TRBV5-1	TRBJ1-4	TRBD1	TGCGCCAGCCCAAACCGGGACAGGTGGGCAAAACTGTTTTTT	CASPNRDRWAKLFF
NA	TRBV30	TRBJ1-2	TRBD1	TGTGCCTGGAGGGAGACAGGGGGAAACTATGGCTACACCTTC	CAWRETGGNYGYTF
NA	TRBV29-1	TRBJ2-7	TRBD1	TGCAGCGTAGGGGACAGACTCTCCTACGAGCAGTACTTC	CSVGDRLSYEQYF
NA	TRBV5-5	TRBJ1-5	TRBD1	TGTGCCAGCAGCCCGGGGACAGGGGGAAGGAATCAGCCCCAGCATTTT	CASSPGTGGRNQPQHF
NA	TRBV19	TRBJ1-1	NA	TGTGCCAGTAGTCCACAGGATAGGAACACTGAAGCTTTCTTT	CASSPQDRNTEAFF
NA	TRBV4-1	TRBJ1-1	TRBD1	TGCGCCAGCAGTGGACAGGAGCCTTTTGAAGCTTTCTTT	CASSGQEPFEAFF
NA	TRBV9	TRBJ2-5	TRBD2	TGTGCCAGCAGCCCCCAGCGGGGGCAAGAGACCCAGTACTTC	CASSPQRGQETQYF
NA	TRBV29-1	TRBJ2-1	NA	TGCAGCGTCTCCGAGGGGGGGGGTTTCAATGAGCAGTTCTTC	CSVSEGGGFNEQFF
NA	TRBV30	TRBJ1-1	NA	TGTGCCTGGAGTCTAGGAGGGGACACTGAAGCTTTCTTT	CAWSLGGDTEAFF
NA	TRBV7-2	TRBJ1-1	NA	TGTGCCAGCAGCCCTGTCCGAGGAGTCGAAAACACTGAAGCTTTCTTT	CASSPVRGVENTEAFF
NA	TRBV2	TRBJ2-7	TRBD1	TGTGCCAGCAGACCGGGGACAGGCAGGTCCTACGAGCAGTACTTC	CASRPGTGRSYEQYF
once	TRBV11-3	TRBJ2-1	TRBD2	TGTGCCAGCAGCTTTACTAGCGGGAGCTCCTACAATGAGCAGTTCTTC	CASSFTSGSSYNEQFF
NA	TRBV7-9	TRBJ1-5	NA	TGTGCCAGCAGAACATTGCGGCAGCCCCAGCATTTT	CASRTLRQPQHF
NA	TRBV19	TRBJ2-1	NA	TGTGCCAGTAGTATCCGGTCAGGTAGCTCCTACAATGAGCAGTTCTTC	CASSIRSGSSYNEQFF
NA	TRBV5-1	TRBJ2-3	TRBD2	TGCGCCAGCAGCTCAAGACTAGCGGGAGGCCGTGATACGCAGTATTTT	CASSSRLAGGRDTQYF
NA	TRBV6-5	TRBJ2-7	NA	TGTGCCAGCAGTTACGGAGGGGCGCGCGAGCAGTACTTC	CASSYGGAREQYF
NA	TRBV5-1	TRBJ2-7	NA	TGCGCCAGCAGCTTAGACAGAGATCGTTACGAGCAGTACTTC	CASSLDRDRYEQYF
NA	TRBV7-8	TRBJ1-4	TRBD1	TGTGCCAGCAGCTCCACAGGGGACTTCGATGGAAAACTGTTTTTT	CASSSTGDFDGKLFF
NA	TRBV27	TRBJ1-2	NA	TGTGCCAGCAGTTTTTACCCCGGAGAGAGCTATGGCTACACCTTC	CASSFYPGESYGYTF
NA	TRBV4-2	TRBJ2-2	TRBD2	TGTGCCAGCAGCCAAAGACTAGCGGGAGGGATCGGGGAGCTGTTTTTT	CASSQRLAGGIGELFF
NA	TRBV10-3	TRBJ1-2	NA	TGTGCCATCAGTGAGTCGCGGGGGGCCTATGGCTACACCTTC	CAISESRGAYGYTF
few	TRBV28	TRBJ1-2	NA	TGTGCCACAGAATCGACAGACAACTATGGCTACACCTTC	CATESTDNYGYTF
NA	TRBV4-1	TRBJ1-3	TRBD1	TGCGCCAGCAGTCCTGCTGAGGGGGCAACTGGAAACACCATATATTTT	CASSPAEGATGNTIYF
NA	TRBV2	TRBJ2-7	TRBD1	TGTGCCAGCACCCCCCGGGACAGGGCATACGAGCAGTACTTC	CASTPRDRAYEQYF
few	TRBV5-6	TRBJ2-7	TRBD1	TGTGCCAGCAGCTTGTTCCCTACCGGGACAGGGGCCTACGAGCAGTACTTC	CASSLFPTGTGAYEQYF
NA	TRBV10-1	TRBJ1-2	NA	TGCGCCAGCAGTGAGATCCGGCAGGGGAGTTTAGATGGCTACACCTTC	CASSEIRQGSLDGYTF
NA	TRBV6-1	TRBJ1-5	TRBD1	TGTGCCAGCAGCCCAGGACAGGGCGAACAGCCCCAGCATTTT	CASSPGQGEQPQHF
NA	TRBV9	TRBJ1-4	TRBD1	TGTGCCAGCAGCGTAAAAGGTGTCGGACAGGATAATGAAAAACTGTTTTTT	CASSVKGVGQDNEKLFF
NA	TRBV29-1	TRBJ2-3	NA	TGCAGCGCCTCACATAGTCGGGCAGATACGCAGTATTTT	CSASHSRADTQYF
NA	TRBV2	TRBJ2-7	TRBD2	TGTGCCAGCAGCCGGACTAGCGGGAGCTACGAGCAGTACTTC	CASSRTSGSYEQYF
NA	TRBV30	TRBJ2-7	NA	TGTGCCTGGAGTTTGCAGGGGTCCCACGAGCAGTACTTC	CAWSLQGSHEQYF
NA	TRBV2	TRBJ2-3	NA	TGTGCCAGCAGTTTTGAGGGGGACACAGATACGCAGTATTTT	CASSFEGDTDTQYF
NA	TRBV27	TRBJ1-1	TRBD1	TGTGCCAGCAGCTGGACAGGGCAAGGTGAAGCTTTCTTT	CASSWTGQGEAFF
NA	TRBV30	TRBJ2-2	NA	TGTGCCTGGAGTGTAAGGCTAGCTTTGAACACCGGGGAGCTGTTTTTT	CAWSVRLALNTGELFF
NA	TRBV5-4	TRBJ2-1	TRBD1	TGTGCCAGCAGCTCCCGGGACAGGGGGCGAAATGAGCAGTTCTTC	CASSSRDRGRNEQFF
NA	TRBV7-8	TRBJ2-3	TRBD2	TGTGCCAGCAGCTTCCGAGGGAGACTAGCGGGGGAAGGTACGCAGTATTTT	CASSFRGRLAGEGTQYF
NA	TRBV29-1	TRBJ2-1	TRBD2	TGCAGCGTTGGTGGGACTAGCGGGAGGGCCAATGAGCAGTTCTTC	CSVGGTSGRANEQFF
NA	TRBV5-1	TRBJ1-3	NA	TGCGCCAGCAGCTTGAGGGGTGCTGGAAACACCATATATTTT	CASSLRGAGNTIYF
NA	TRBV11-1	TRBJ2-1	TRBD2	TGTGCCAGCAGCCGCCTTCCCGCCGGACTAGCGGAGAGCAATGAGCAGTTCTTC	CASSRLPAGLAESNEQFF
NA	TRBV29-1	TRBJ1-1	NA	TGCAGCGTTGAAGGGGCCAGGGCCTCGAACACTGAAGCTTTCTTT	CSVEGARASNTEAFF
once	TRBV28	TRBJ1-5	TRBD1	TGTGCCAGCAGTTCCTGGACAGGGGGCAATCAGCCCCAGCATTTT	CASSSWTGGNQPQHF
once	TRBV5-1	TRBJ1-2	NA	TGCGCCAGCAGCTATAGGACTGGGAGCTATGGCTACACCTTC	CASSYRTGSYGYTF
NA	TRBV5-1	TRBJ2-7	NA	TGCGCCAGCAGCTTGGTTCTTGAGTCCTACGAGCAGTACTTC	CASSLVLESYEQYF
NA	TRBV4-2	TRBJ1-2	TRBD1	TGTGCCAGCAGCCAAGATGGGACAGGGGGTAACTATGGCTACACCTTC	CASSQDGTGGNYGYTF
NA	TRBV6-1	TRBJ1-3	NA	TGTGCCAGCTTCCGAAGGGACTGGGGATCGAACACCATATATTTT	CASFRRDWGSNTIYF
once	TRBV7-9	TRBJ2-7	TRBD1	TGTGCCAGCAGCCAGACAGGGGGCGCCTCCTACGAGCAGTACTTC	CASSQTGGASYEQYF
NA	TRBV5-4	TRBJ1-2	NA	TGTGCCAGCAGCTTGGTTACGGGAGTGGAATATGGCTACACCTTC	CASSLVTGVEYGYTF
NA	TRBV19	TRBJ2-1	NA	TGTGCCAGTAGTATAGCAGAGGGGGGGCCCAATGAGCAGTTCTTC	CASSIAEGGPNEQFF
NA	TRBV7-9	TRBJ2-1	TRBD1	TGTGCCAGCAGCTCCGATCTGGGACAGGAGTTCTTC	CASSSDLGQEFF
NA	TRBV6-6	TRBJ2-5	NA	TGTGCCAGCAGTTACGATTACTTGAGCGAGACCCAGTACTTC	CASSYDYLSETQYF
NA	TRBV10-2	TRBJ1-4	TRBD1	TGCGCCAGCAGAGACCAGTCCGGACAGGGAGGAGTCGGTCGGGAAAAACTGTTTTTT	CASRDQSGQGGVGREKLFF
NA	TRBV2	TRBJ1-4	TRBD1	TGTGCCAGCAGTGATGAGACAGGGGTGTGGAAACTGTTTTTT	CASSDETGVWKLFF
NA	TRBV19	TRBJ2-1	NA	TGTGCCAGTAGACCACAGGGAAATGAGCAGTTCTTC	CASRPQGNEQFF